This T cell receptor (beta chain) was captured in a study of Graves' ophthalmopathy and Graves' hyperthyroidism (dated by TCRdb to between 2018 and 2020). Regarding the complete study: Hyperthyroidism was defined as stable when no progression to ophthalmopathy occurred within 18 months of follow-up. TCR beta repertoire signatures were used to distinguish Graves' ophthalmopathy from Graves' hyperthyroidism and to predict progression to ophthalmopathy. In total, some 130 blood samples were TCR-sequenced: fewer than 50 ophthalmopathy, approximately 75 hyperthyroidism and some 17 hyperthyroidism-to-ophthalmopathy patients. A discovery set of 95 to 100 patients (43 ophthalmopathy, just over 55 stable hyperthyroidism) was enrolled to explore V-J signatures distinguishing ophthalmopathy from hyperthyroidism. The independent validation cohort included 18 hyperthyroidism patients plus 17 patients who later progressed from hyperthyroidism to ophthalmopathy. T-cell repertoires of thyroid tissue and blood were compared in over 5 hyperthyroidism patients. After sampling, hyperthyroidism patients received methimazole starting at 30 mg daily, and ophthalmopathy patients received high-dose intravenous methylprednisolone. Findings and caveats that apply to the study as a whole: Most of the expanded thyroid clonotypes with a frequency above 0.001 were also detected in blood, and it was suggested that the thyroid immune response may be reflected by blood repertoires. In validation, the model predicted ophthalmopathy progression with about 70% sensitivity and 72.22% specificity; more than ten predicted patients were CT-confirmed with GO in a median of approximately 6.5 months. Ophthalmopathy was separated from stable hyperthyroidism by the 13-signature model with 85% to 90% sensitivity and around 81% specificity in cross-validation and with 80%/75% in the test set. No statistical method was used to predetermine the sample size, and group allocation was not hidden from the investigators.

The CDR3 goes from the cysteine to the phenylalanine over 15 residues. Of all the DNA, just the CDR3 is kept, 45 bases in frame from base 1. The germline V gene (reference sequence) yields WNHNN for CDR1 and SYGVQD for CDR2. V is pruned by 2 bases and J by 3 bases, leaving 3 bases of the junction without a gene match. This clonotype showed up many times. Its antigen remains undetermined. It has no much larger one-base neighbor in the sample; base qualities were not kept. Patients with hyperthyroidism were aged 18 to 65 years, had been newly diagnosed, and had a disease duration of less than 2 months. Patients with other autoimmune diseases, uncontrolled infections, pregnancy or lactation were excluded. Clinical symptoms, serum thyroxine, TRAb, thyroid ultrasound and orbital computed tomography were used for diagnosis. Total RNA was extracted with Trizol reagent and quality-checked on an Agilent 2100 Bioanalyzer.

TCR beta CDR3 regions were amplified from RNA transcripts for repertoire sequencing. The first round was an RT-PCR using HTBI primers with the Qiagen OneStep RT-PCR kit, and this first round was followed by a second-round multiplex PCR, then size selection and purification. Libraries were sequenced on an Illumina HiSeq2000 using paired-end 100 bp reads. Concerning the study's data processing: SOAPnuke was used to process the reads, removing any read that contained adapters or uncalled bases, had a mean Phred below 15, or lacked an exact match to the constant primer or identifier. COPE v1.2.5 was used to merge the high-quality paired reads. Clonotypes were defined as unique nucleotide sequences and were aligned to IMGT TRB V, D and J references using MiTCR v1.1. The analysis was limited to V-J combinations with a frequency above 0.0001, which together covered approximately 99% of repertoires. For each V-J combination, a TCR clonal expansion and chaos score was defined as F50 clonal expansion divided by the chaos observed in the TCRdist matrix. Features were reduced by Welch's t-statistics and random forest to more than 10 V-J combinations, which fed a naive Bayes classifier. The Morisita-Horn index was used to measure how similar the thyroid and blood repertoires were. The public reads were reanalyzed by TCRdb: fastp trimming at Q25, MiXCR alignment, in-frame beta chains only. Rows merge per CDR3 protein into single entries with the most common DNA and genes. Clone size and V and J calls follow TCRdb, not the original study. This sample is represented by 500,000 to 600,000 distinct CDR3 sequences; under 45% of them were singletons. Of the sample, 3.5% to 4.5% is held by the ten largest clones.

The chain links TRBV10-1 with TRBJ2-7; the junction holds 11 bases that match TRBD2. The source is an adult man with Graves' hyperthyroidism. The sequenced sample was peripheral blood or thyroid tissue (not recorded which). The nucleotide sequence reads as follows: TGCGCCAGCAGTGAGGTACTAGCGGGGGACTACGAGCAGTACTTC. This translates into CASSEVLAGDYEQYF.